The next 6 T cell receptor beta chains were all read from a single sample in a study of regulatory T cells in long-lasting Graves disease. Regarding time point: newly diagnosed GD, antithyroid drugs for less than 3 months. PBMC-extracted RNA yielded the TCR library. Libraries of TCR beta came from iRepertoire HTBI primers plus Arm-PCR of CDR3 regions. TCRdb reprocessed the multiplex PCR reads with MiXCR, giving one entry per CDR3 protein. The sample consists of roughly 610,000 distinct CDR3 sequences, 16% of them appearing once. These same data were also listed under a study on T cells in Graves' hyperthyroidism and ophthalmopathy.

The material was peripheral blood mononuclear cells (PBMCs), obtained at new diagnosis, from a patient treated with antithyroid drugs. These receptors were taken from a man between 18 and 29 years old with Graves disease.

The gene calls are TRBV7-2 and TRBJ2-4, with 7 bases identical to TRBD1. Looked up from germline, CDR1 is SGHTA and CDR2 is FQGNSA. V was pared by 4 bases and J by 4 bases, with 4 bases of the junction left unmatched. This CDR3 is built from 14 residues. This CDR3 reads CASSSGTAKNIQYF. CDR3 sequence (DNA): TGTGCCAGCAGCTCCGGGACAGCTAAAAACATTCAGTACTTC.

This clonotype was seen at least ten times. CDR3 nucleotides: TGTGCCAGCAGTTACTTTTATAACCCACAGGGTGACGAGCAGTACTTC. Translated, it gives CASSYFYNPQGDEQYF. The chain combines TRBV6-5 with TRBJ2-7; weak D call: TRBD1 (6 bases). The V end was cut by 1 base, the J end by 5 bases, with 18 bases between. The length of the CDR3 is 16 residues. Germline loops: CDR1 MNHEY, CDR2 SVGAGI.

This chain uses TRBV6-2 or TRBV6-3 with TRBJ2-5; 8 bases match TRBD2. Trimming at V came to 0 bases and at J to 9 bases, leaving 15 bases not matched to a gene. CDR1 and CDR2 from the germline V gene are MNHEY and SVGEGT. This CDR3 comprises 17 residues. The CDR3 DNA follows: TGTGCCAGCAGTTACTCGAACCCGAGACTAGCGACCGGGGCCCAGTACTTC. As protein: CASSYSNPRLATGAQYF.

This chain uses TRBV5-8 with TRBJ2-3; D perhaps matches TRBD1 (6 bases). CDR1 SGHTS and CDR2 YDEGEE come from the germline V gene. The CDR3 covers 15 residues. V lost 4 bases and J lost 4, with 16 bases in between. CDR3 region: CASSQRGFGADTQYF. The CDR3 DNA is TGTGCCAGCAGCCAAAGGGGGTTCGGAGCAGATACGCAGTATTTT.

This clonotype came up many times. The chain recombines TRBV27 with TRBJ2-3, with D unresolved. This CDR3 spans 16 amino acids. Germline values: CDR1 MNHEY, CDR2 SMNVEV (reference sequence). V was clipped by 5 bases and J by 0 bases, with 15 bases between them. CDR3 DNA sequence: TGTGCCAGCAGTGATAGCCTCGCGGCTAGCACAGATACGCAGTATTTT. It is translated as CASSDSLAASTDTQYF.

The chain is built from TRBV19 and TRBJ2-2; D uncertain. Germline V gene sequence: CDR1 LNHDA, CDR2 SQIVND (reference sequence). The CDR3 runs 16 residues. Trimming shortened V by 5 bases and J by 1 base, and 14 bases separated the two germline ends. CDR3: CASSLWPRMNTGELFF. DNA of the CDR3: TGTGCCAGTAGTTTATGGCCAAGGATGAACACCGGGGAGCTGTTTTTT.